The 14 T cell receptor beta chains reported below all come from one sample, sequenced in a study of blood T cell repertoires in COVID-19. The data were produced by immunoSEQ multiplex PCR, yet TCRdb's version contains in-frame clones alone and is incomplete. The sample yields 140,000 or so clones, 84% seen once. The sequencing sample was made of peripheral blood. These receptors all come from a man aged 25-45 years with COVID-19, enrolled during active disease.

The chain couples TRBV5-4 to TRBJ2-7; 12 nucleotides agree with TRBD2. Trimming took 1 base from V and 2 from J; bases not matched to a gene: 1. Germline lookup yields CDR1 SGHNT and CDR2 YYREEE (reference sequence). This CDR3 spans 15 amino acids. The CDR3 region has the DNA TGTGCCAGCAGCTTGACTAGCGGGAGGACCTACGAGCAGTACTTC. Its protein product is CASSLTSGRTYEQYF. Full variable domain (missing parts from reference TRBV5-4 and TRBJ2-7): ETGVTQSPTHLIKTRGQQVTLRCSSQSGHNTVSWYQQALGQGPQFIFQYYREEENGRGNFPPRFSGLQFPNYSSELNVNALELDDSALYLCASSLTSGRTYEQYFGPGTRLTVT.

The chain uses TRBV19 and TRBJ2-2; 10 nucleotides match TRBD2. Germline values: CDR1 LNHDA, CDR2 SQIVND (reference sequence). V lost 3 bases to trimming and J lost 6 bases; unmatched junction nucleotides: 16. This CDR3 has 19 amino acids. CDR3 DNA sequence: TGTGCCAGTAGTATCAAGGGAGCGGAGCGGGAGGGCTTTCCCGGGGAGCTGTTTTTT. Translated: CASSIKGAEREGFPGELFF.

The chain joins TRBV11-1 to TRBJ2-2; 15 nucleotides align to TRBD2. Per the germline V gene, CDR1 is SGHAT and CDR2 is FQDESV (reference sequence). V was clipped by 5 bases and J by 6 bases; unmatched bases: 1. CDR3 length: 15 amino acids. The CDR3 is CASSGTSGRPGELFF. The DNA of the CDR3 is TGTGCCAGCAGCGGGACTAGCGGGAGGCCCGGGGAGCTGTTTTTT. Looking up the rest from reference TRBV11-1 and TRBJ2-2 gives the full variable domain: EAEVAQSPRYKITEKSQAVAFWCDPISGHATLYWYRQILGQGPELLVQFQDESVVDDSQLPKDRFSAERLKGVDSTLKIQPAELGDSAMYLCASSGTSGRPGELFFGEGSRLTVL.

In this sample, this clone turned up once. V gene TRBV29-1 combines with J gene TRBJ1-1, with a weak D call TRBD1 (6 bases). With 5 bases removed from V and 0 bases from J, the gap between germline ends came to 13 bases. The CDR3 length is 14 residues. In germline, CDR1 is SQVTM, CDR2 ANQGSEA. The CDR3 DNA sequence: TGCAGCGTTTCCAAGGGGGAGATGAACACTGAAGCTTTCTTT. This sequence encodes CSVSKGEMNTEAFF.

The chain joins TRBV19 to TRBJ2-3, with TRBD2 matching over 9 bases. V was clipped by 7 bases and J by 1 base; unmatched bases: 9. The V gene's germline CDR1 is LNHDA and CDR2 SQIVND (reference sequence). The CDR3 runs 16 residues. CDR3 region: CASNNRGRAGTDTQYF. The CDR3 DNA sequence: TGTGCCAGTAACAACCGCGGGAGGGCGGGCACAGATACGCAGTATTTT.

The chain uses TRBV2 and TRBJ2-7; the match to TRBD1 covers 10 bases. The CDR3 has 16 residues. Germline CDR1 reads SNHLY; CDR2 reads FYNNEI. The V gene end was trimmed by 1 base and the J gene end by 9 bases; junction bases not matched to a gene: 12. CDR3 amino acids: CASSEGGTGARAGQYF. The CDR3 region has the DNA TGTGCCAGCAGTGAAGGGGGGACAGGGGCTCGCGCAGGGCAGTACTTC.

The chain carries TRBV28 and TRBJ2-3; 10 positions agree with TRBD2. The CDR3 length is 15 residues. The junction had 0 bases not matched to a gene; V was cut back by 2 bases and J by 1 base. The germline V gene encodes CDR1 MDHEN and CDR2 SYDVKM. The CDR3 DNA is TGTGCCAGCAGTTTAGGGACTAGCGGCACAGATACGCAGTATTTT. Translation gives CASSLGTSGTDTQYF.

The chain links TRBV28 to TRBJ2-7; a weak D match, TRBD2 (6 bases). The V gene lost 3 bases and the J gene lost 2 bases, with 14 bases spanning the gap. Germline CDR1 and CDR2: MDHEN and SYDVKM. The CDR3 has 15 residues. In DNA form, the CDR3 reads TGTGCCAGCAGTTTCTCGGGAGTTTCCACCTACGAGCAGTACTTC. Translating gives CASSFSGVSTYEQYF.

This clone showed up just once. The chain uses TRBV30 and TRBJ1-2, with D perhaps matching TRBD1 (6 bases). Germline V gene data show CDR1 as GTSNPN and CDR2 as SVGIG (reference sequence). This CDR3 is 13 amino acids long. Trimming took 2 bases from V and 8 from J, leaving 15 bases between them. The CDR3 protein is CAWSLLGAEGYTF. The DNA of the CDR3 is TGTGCCTGGAGTTTGCTGGGGGCAGAGGGCTACACCTTC.

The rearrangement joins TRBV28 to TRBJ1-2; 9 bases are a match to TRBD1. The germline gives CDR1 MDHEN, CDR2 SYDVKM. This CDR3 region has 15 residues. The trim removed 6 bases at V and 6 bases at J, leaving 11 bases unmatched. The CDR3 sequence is CASRTNRGLVHGYTF. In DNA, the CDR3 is TGTGCCAGCAGAACTAACAGGGGGCTTGTCCATGGCTACACCTTC.

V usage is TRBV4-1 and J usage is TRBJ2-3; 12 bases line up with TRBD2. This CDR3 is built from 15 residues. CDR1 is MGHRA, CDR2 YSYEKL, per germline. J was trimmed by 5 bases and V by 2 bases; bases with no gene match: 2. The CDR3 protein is CASSQRTSGKDTQYF. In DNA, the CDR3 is TGCGCCAGCAGCCAAAGGACTAGCGGGAAAGATACGCAGTATTTT.

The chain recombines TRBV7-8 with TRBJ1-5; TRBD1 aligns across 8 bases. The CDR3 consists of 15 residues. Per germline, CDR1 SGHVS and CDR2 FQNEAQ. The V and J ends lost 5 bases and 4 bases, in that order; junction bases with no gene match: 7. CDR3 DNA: TGTGCCAGCAGCCCTAGGACAGGGAGGAATCAGCCCCAGCATTTT. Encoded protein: CASSPRTGRNQPQHF.

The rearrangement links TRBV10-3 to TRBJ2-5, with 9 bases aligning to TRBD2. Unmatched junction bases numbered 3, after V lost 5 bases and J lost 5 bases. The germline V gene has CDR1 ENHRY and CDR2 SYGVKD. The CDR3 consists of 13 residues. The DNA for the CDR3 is TGTGCCATCAGTCAGCTAGCGGGGGAGACCCAGTACTTC. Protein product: CAISQLAGETQYF.

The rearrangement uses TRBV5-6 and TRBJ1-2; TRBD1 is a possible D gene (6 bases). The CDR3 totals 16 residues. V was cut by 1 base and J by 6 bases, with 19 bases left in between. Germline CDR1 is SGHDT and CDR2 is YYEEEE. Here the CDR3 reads CASSLSPGAGVNGYTF. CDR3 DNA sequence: TGTGCCAGCAGCTTGTCACCAGGGGCCGGGGTGAATGGCTACACCTTC. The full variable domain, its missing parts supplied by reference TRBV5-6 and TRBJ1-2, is DAGVTQSPTHLIKTRGQQVTLRCSPKSGHDTVSWYQQALGQGPQFIFQYYEEEERQRGNFPDRFSGHQFPNYSSELNVNALLLGDSALYLCASSLSPGAGVNGYTFGSGTRLTVV.